These T cell receptor beta chains were read from a single sample in a study of vaccination and CD4 T cells after COVID-19. Their antigens are not known. TCRdb reprocessed the PCR reads with MiXCR, giving one entry per CDR3 protein. The sample gives just under 20,000 distinct CDR3 sequences, around 38% of which show up once; about 28% is in the top ten. The sequences come from CD4+ T cells from blood, cultured in vitro, collected before SARS-CoV-2 vaccination. The source is a human donor who received a COVID-19 vaccine. The conserved cysteine and the conserved F or W are not part of the CDR3 here. The D gene is left open where the match is weak.

>TRBJ1-5|TRBV2|NA
ASSEVLRSSQPQH
>TRBJ2-3|TRBV20-1|NA
SARSTVRTDTQY
>TRBJ2-7|TRBV5-1|TRBD1
ASTRTGGTYEQY
>TRBJ1-5|TRBV12-3/TRBV12-4|NA
ASSLPARGQPQH
>TRBJ1-2|TRBV6-1|NA
ASTLNYGYT
>TRBJ1-1|TRBV6-1|NA
ASRQQGGWNTEAF
>TRBJ2-3|TRBV7-2|NA
ASSLGPDTQY
>TRBJ1-5|TRBV6-1|NA
ASSLRNTQPQH
>TRBJ1-5|TRBV6-1|NA
ASRPYDRTLNSNQPQH
>TRBJ2-7|TRBV9|TRBD1
ASSGSTGTYEQY
>TRBJ2-3|TRBV5-1|TRBD2
ASSITGTTDTQY
>TRBJ2-2|TRBV6-1|NA
ASSRTGTGELF
>TRBJ2-7|TRBV12-3/TRBV12-4|TRBD1
ASSLGQGVYEQY
>TRBJ1-1|TRBV2|TRBD1
ASRDRAMNTEAF
>TRBJ1-5|TRBV7-9|NA
ASSSTTGPFNQPQH
>TRBJ1-2|TRBV12-3/TRBV12-4|NA
ASSYRENYGYT
>TRBJ1-5|TRBV5-6|TRBD1
ASRQQGGNQPQH
>TRBJ2-3|TRBV6-1|TRBD2
ASITGDYTDTQY
>TRBJ1-6|TRBV5-1|TRBD1
ASSQGTGGSPLH
>TRBJ2-3|TRBV24-1|NA
ATSDLITSSTDTQY
>TRBJ1-2|TRBV12-3/TRBV12-4|NA
ASSFSNYGYT
>TRBJ2-5|TRBV18|TRBD1
ASSPRTGRETQY
>TRBJ2-3|TRBV12-3/TRBV12-4|NA
ASSPNGQRTDTQY
>TRBJ1-2|TRBV19|TRBD1
ASSVGQGGYGYT
>TRBJ1-2|TRBV27|NA
ASGTAAGVYGYT
>TRBJ2-3|TRBV20-1|TRBD2
SARDELAGSDTRY
>TRBJ2-1|TRBV6-1|NA
ASSPTGISYNEQF
>TRBJ1-3|TRBV14|NA
ASSLKGWGNTIY
>TRBJ2-3|TRBV15|NA
ATSRDRDSTDTQY
>TRBJ2-7|TRBV20-1|NA
SASRLTGEGEQY
>TRBJ1-1|TRBV27|NA
ASRLNQGMNTEAF